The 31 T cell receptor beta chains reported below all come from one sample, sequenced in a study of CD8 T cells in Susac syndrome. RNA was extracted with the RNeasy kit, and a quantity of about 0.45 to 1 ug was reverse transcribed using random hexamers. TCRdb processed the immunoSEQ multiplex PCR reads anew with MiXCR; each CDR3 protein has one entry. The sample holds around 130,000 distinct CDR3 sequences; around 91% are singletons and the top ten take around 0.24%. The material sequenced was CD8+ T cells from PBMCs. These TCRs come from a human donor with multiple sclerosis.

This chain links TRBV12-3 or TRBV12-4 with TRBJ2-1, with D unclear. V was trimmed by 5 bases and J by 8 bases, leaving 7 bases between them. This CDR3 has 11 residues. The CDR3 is CASSPYDEQFF. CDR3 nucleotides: TGTGCCAGCAGTCCTTACGATGAGCAGTTCTTC.

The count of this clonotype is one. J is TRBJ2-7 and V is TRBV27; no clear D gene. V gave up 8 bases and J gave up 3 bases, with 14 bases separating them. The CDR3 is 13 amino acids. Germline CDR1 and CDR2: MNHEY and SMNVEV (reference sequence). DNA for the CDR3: TGTGCCAGCCGTTCGACCTGGGGCTACGAGCAGTACTTC. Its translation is CASRSTWGYEQYF.

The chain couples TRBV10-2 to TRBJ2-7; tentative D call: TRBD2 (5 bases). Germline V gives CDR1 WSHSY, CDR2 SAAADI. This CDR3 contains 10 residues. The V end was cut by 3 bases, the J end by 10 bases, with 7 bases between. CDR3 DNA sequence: TGCGCCAGCAGTGACGAGGGTCAGTACTTC. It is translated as CASSDEGQYF.

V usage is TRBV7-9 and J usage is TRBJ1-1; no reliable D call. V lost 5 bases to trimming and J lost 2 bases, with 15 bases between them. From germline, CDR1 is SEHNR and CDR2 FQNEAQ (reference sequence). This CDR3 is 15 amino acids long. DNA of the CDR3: TGTGCCAGCAGCCCCCCGGCCGGGCACAACACTGAAGCTTTCTTT. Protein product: CASSPPAGHNTEAFF.

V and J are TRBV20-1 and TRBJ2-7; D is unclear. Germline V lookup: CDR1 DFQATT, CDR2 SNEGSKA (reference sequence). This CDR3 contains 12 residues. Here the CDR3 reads CGVPNPSYEQYF. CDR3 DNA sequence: TGCGGGGTCCCTAACCCATCCTACGAGCAGTACTTC.

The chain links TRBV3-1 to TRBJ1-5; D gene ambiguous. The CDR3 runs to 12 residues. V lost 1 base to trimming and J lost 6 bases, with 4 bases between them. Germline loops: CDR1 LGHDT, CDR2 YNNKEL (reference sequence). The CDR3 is CASSQGSQPQHF. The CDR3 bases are TGTGCCAGCAGCCAAGGGAGTCAGCCCCAGCATTTT.

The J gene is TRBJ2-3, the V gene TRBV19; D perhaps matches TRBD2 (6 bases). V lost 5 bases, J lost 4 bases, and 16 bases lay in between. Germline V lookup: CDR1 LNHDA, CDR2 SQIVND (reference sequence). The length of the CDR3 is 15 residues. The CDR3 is CASSSTGLRADTQYF. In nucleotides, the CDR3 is TGTGCCAGTAGTTCAACGGGACTCCGGGCAGATACGCAGTATTTT.

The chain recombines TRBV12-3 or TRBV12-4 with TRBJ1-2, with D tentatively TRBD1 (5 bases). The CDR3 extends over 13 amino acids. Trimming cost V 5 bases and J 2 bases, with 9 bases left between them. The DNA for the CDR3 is TGTGCCAGCAGTACACAGGCGAACTATGGCTACACCTTC. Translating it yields CASSTQANYGYTF.

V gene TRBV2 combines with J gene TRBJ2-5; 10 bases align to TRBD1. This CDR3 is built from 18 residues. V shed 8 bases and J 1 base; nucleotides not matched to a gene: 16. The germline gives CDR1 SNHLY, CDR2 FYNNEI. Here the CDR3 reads CASAYGRDRGEGQETQYF. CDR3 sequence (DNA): TGTGCCAGCGCATACGGGCGGGACAGGGGAGAGGGCCAAGAGACCCAGTACTTC.

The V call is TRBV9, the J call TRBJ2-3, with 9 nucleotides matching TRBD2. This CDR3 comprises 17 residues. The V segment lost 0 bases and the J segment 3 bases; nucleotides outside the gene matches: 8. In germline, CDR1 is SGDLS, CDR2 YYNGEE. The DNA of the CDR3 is TGTGCCAGCAGCGTAGTAGGTGCGGGAGGGCCGACAGATACGCAGTATTTT. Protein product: CASSVVGAGGPTDTQYF.

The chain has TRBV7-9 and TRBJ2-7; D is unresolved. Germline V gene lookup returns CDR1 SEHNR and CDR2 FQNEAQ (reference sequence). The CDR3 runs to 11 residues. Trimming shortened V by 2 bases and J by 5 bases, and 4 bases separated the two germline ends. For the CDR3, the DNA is TGTGCCAGCAGCTTAAAGCACGAGCAGTACTTC. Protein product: CASSLKHEQYF.

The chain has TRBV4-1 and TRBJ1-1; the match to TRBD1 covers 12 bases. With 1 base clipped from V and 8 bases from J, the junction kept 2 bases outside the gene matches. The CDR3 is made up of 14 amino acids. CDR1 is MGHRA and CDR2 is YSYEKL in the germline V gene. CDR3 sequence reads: CASSQVGQGAEAFF. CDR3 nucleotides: TGCGCCAGCAGCCAAGTGGGACAGGGGGCCGAAGCTTTCTTT.

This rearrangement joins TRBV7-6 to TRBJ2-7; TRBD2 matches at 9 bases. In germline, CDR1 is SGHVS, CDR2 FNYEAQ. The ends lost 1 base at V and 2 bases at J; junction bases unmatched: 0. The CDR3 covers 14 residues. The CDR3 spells CASSLGLAAYEQYF. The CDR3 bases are TGTGCCAGCAGCTTAGGACTAGCGGCCTACGAGCAGTACTTC. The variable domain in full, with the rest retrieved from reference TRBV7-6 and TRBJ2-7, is GAGVSQSPRYKVTKRGQDVALRCDPISGHVSLYWYRQALGQGPEFLTYFNYEAQQDKSGLPNDRFSAERPEGSISTLTIQRTEQRDSAMYRCASSLGLAAYEQYFGPGTRLTVT.

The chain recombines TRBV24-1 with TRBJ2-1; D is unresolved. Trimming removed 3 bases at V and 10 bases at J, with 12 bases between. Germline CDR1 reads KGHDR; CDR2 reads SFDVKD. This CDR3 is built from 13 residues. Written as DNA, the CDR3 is TGTGCCACCAGTGATGAGACCGACTCAGAGCAGTTCTTC. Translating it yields CATSDETDSEQFF.

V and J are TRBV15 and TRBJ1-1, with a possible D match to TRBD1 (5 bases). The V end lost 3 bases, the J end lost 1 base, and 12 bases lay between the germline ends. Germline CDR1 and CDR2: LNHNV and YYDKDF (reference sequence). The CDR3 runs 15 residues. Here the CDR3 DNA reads TGTGCCACCAGCAGTCTCAGCGGGGGGAACACTGAAGCTTTCTTT. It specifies CATSSLSGGNTEAFF.

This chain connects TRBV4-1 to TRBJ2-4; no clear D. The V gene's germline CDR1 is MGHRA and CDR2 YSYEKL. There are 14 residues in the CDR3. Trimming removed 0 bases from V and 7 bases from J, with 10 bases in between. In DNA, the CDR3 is TGCGCCAGCAGCCAAGAGGGCGGATTGAACATTCAGTACTTC. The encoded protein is CASSQEGGLNIQYF.

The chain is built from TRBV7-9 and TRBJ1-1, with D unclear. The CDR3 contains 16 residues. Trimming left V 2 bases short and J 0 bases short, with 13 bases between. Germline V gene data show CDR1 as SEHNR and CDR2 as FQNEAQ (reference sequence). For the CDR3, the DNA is TGTGCCAGCAGCTTACGGGATTTGGCCATGAACACTGAAGCTTTCTTT. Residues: CASSLRDLAMNTEAFF.

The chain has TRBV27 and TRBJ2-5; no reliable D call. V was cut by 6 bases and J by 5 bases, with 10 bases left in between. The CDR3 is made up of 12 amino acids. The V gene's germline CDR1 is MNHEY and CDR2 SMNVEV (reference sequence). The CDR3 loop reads CASRGFGETQYF. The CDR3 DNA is TGTGCCAGCAGGGGGTTCGGGGAGACCCAGTACTTC.

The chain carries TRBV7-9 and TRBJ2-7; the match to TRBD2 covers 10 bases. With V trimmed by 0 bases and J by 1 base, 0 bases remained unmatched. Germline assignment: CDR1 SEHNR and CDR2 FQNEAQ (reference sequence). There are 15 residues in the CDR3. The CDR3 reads CASSLATSGSYEQYF. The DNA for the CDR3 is TGTGCCAGCAGCTTAGCGACTAGCGGGTCCTACGAGCAGTACTTC.

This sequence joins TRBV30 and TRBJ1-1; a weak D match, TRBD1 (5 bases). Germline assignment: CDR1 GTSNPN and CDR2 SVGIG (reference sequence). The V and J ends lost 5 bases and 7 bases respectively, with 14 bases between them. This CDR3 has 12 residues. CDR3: CAWELYGGEAFF. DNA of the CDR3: TGTGCCTGGGAGCTATACGGGGGTGAAGCTTTCTTT.

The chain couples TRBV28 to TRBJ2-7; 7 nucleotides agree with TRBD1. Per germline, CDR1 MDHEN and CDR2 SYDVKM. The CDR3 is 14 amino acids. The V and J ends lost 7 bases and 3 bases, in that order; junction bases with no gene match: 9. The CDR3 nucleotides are TGTGCCAGCAACCCCTCCGGGACAGACTACGAGCAGTACTTC. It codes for CASNPSGTDYEQYF.

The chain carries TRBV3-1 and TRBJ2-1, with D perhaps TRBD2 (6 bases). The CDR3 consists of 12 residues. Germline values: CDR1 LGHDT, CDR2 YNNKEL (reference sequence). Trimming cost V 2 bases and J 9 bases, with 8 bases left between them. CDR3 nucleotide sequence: TGTGCCAGCAGCCAATTAGCGGCTGAGCAGTTCTTC. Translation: CASSQLAAEQFF.

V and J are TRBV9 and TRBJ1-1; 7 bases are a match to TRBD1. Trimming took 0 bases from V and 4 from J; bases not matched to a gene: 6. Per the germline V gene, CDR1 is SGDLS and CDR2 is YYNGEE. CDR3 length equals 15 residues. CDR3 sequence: CASSVEGRGGTEAFF. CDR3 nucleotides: TGTGCCAGCAGCGTAGAAGGCAGGGGGGGCACTGAAGCTTTCTTT.

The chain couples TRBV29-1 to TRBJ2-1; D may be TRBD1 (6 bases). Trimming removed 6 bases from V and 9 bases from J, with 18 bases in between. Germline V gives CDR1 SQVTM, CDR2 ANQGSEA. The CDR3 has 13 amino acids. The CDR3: CSVYRAGRTEQFF. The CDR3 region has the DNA TGCAGCGTCTACAGGGCAGGAAGGACTGAGCAGTTCTTC.

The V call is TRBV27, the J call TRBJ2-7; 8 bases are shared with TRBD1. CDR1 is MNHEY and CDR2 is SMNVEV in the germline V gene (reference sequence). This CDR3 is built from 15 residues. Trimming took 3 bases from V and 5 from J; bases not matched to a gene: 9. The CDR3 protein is CASSFGQGGMDEQYF. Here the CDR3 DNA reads TGTGCCAGCAGTTTCGGACAGGGAGGTATGGACGAGCAGTACTTC.

CDR3 bases: TGTGCCAGCAGCCAACAGACAGGGAATCAGCCCCAGCATTTT. Its translation is CASSQQTGNQPQHF. The J gene is TRBJ1-5, the V gene TRBV5-6; TRBD1 matches 7 bases. Germline CDR1 SGHDT, CDR2 YYEEEE. With V trimmed by 4 bases and J by 4 bases, 5 bases remained unmatched. This CDR3 has 14 amino acids.

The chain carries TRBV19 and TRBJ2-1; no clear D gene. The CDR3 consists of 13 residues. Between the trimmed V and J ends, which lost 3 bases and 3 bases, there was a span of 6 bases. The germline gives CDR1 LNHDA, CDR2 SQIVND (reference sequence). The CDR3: CASSITDYNEQFF. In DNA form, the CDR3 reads TGTGCCAGTAGTATTACGGACTACAATGAGCAGTTCTTC.

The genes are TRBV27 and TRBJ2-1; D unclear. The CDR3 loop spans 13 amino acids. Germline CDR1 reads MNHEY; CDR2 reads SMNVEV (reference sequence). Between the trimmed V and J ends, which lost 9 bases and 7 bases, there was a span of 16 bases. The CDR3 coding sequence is TGTGCCAGTAGGGTGACCACCGGGAATGAGCAGTTCTTC. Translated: CASRVTTGNEQFF.

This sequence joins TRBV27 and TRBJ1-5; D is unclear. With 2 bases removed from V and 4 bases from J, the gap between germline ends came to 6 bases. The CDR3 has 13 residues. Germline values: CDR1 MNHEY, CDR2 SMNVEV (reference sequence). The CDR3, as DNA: TGTGCCAGCAGTTTAGTGATAAATCAGCCCCAGCATTTT. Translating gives CASSLVINQPQHF.

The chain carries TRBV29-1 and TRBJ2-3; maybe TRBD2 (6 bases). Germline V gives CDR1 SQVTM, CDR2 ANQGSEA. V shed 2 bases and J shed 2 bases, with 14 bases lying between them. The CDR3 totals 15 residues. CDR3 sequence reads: CSVESGEVDTDTQYF. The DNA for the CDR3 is TGCAGCGTTGAATCGGGGGAAGTGGACACAGATACGCAGTATTTT.

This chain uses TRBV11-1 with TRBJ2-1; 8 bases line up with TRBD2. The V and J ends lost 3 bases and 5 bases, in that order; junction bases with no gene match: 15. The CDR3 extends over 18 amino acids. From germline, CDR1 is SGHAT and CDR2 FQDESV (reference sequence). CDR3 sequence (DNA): TGTGCCAGCAGCTTGTCTCTAGCGGGCCGATGGGAAGACAATGAGCAGTTCTTC. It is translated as CASSLSLAGRWEDNEQFF.